The entry below describes one T cell receptor (beta chain). Sequencing was performed with immunoSEQ multiplex PCR; in TCRdb, only in-frame clones are kept and a portion is missing. The data hold fewer than 200,000 clones, with about 85% observed a single time. The germline gives CDR1 SGHTA, CDR2 FQGNSA. CDR3 length: 16 amino acids. The V end was cut by 5 bases, the J end by 0 bases, with 15 bases between. The data derive from a study of blood T cell repertoires in COVID-19. About the research overall: The samples span acute and convalescent COVID-19 from the United States, Italy and Spain.

Sequencing was carried out using peripheral blood. The receptor comes from a woman of 80 years or more with acute or convalescent COVID-19. This sequence joins TRBV7-2 and TRBJ2-3; perhaps TRBD2 as D (5 bases). As DNA, the CDR3 is TGTGCCAGCAGCGTCAGCGGAGCCGCTAGCACAGATACGCAGTATTTT. As protein: CASSVSGAASTDTQYF. The full variable domain, in which reference TRBV7-2 and TRBJ2-3 provide the parts outside the CDR3, is GAGVSQSPSNKVTEKGKDVELRCDPISGHTALYWYRQSLGQGLEFLIYFQGNSAPDKSGLPSDRFSAERTGGSVSTLTIQRTQQEDSAVYLCASSVSGAASTDTQYFGPGTRLTVL.